These 28 T cell receptor beta chains came from one sample sequenced in a study of control samples from healthy donors and cancer patients. Assay: immunoSEQ multiplex PCR; the TCRdb copy retains only in-frame clones and omits some. The sample shows 90,000 or so clones, 85% of them seen only once. What was sequenced was blood. These receptors came from a man aged 25 to 45 in good health.

The sample holds one count of this clone. V is TRBV19 and J is TRBJ2-5; perhaps TRBD2 as D (5 bases). Trimming cost V 0 bases and J 4 bases, with 9 bases left between them. This CDR3 spans 14 amino acids. Germline CDR1 LNHDA, CDR2 SQIVND (reference sequence). The CDR3 bases are TGTGCCAGTAGTATAGACCGGGAAGGAGAGACCCAGTACTTC. Protein product: CASSIDREGETQYF.

This clone showed up just once. The chain is built from TRBV12-3 or TRBV12-4 and TRBJ1-3; D uncertain. Between the trimmed V and J ends, which lost 10 bases and 2 bases, there was a span of 9 bases. The CDR3 is made up of 12 amino acids. The CDR3 spells CANQGPGNTIYF. The CDR3, as DNA: TGTGCCAACCAAGGGCCTGGAAACACCATATATTTT.

The chain has TRBV7-3 and TRBJ2-3, with TRBD1 matching over 8 bases. CDR3 length: 14 residues. Looked up from germline, CDR1 is SGHTA and CDR2 is FQGTGA. V was clipped by 5 bases and J by 5 bases; unmatched bases: 6. Here the CDR3 reads CASSLGQGRDTQYF. The CDR3, as DNA: TGTGCCAGCAGCCTTGGACAGGGAAGAGATACGCAGTATTTT.

Remarks on this clone: Other nucleotide sequences in the sample specify the same CDR3. The V call is TRBV18, the J call TRBJ1-5; D ambiguous. CDR1 is KGHSH, CDR2 LQKENI, per germline. CDR3 size: 13 residues. The ends were cut back, 3 bases at V and 0 bases at J, with 3 bases in the middle. The CDR3 DNA is TGTGCCAGCTCACCGGGTAGCAATCAGCCCCAGCATTTT. It translates to CASSPGSNQPQHF.

The chain has TRBV28 and TRBJ1-6; no definite D call. The ends were cut back, 8 bases at V and 0 bases at J, with 11 bases in the middle. This CDR3 contains 15 residues. Germline values: CDR1 MDHEN, CDR2 SYDVKM. The DNA of the CDR3 is TGTGCCAGCGGGAGGACTAGCTCCTATAATTCACCCCTCCACTTT. It codes for CASGRTSSYNSPLHF. Looking up the rest from reference TRBV28 and TRBJ1-6 gives the full variable domain: DVKVTQSSRYLVKRTGEKVFLECVQDMDHENMFWYRQDPGLGLRLIYFSYDVKMKEKGDIPEGYSVSREKKERFSLILESASTNQTSMYLCASGRTSSYNSPLHFGNGTRLTVT.

This chain connects TRBV19 to TRBJ1-2; D not resolved. Germline V gene data show CDR1 as LNHDA and CDR2 as SQIVND (reference sequence). Between the trimmed V and J ends, which lost 1 base and 5 bases, there was a span of 20 bases. The CDR3 covers 17 residues. The CDR3 DNA follows: TGTGCCAGTAGTATAGGTCCAGAGCCCTACAGCACTTATGGCTACACCTTC. Protein sequence: CASSIGPEPYSTYGYTF.

The chain links TRBV6-6 to TRBJ1-1; D unclear. The germline V gene has CDR1 MNHNY and CDR2 SVGAGI (reference sequence). The CDR3 length is 13 residues. V was cut by 7 bases and J by 0 bases, with 9 bases left in between. This CDR3 is CASNNLMNTEAFF. In nucleotides, the CDR3 is TGTGCCAGCAACAACCTCATGAACACTGAAGCTTTCTTT.

This rearrangement joins TRBV28 to TRBJ2-2; 7 bases fit TRBD2. This CDR3 has 16 amino acids. The trim removed 5 bases at V and 3 bases at J, leaving 9 bases unmatched. The V gene's germline CDR1 is MDHEN and CDR2 SYDVKM. CDR3 in DNA: TGTGCCAGCAGTACACCGGAGGGGAGGGACACCGGGGAGCTGTTTTTT. As protein: CASSTPEGRDTGELFF.

This clone was seen just once. The rearrangement joins TRBV30 to TRBJ1-1; D ambiguous. The CDR3 covers 10 residues. Germline V lookup: CDR1 GTSNPN, CDR2 SVGIG (reference sequence). CDR3 residues: CGGRNTEAFF. Written as DNA, the CDR3 is TGTGGCGGTCGGAACACTGAAGCTTTCTTT.

The chain employs TRBV28 and TRBJ1-2, with D tentatively TRBD1 (5 bases). V lost 6 bases, J lost 5 bases, and 13 bases lay in between. The CDR3 is 13 amino acids. Per the germline V gene, CDR1 is MDHEN and CDR2 is SYDVKM. This chain's CDR3 is CASRGGDPYGYTF. The CDR3 nucleotides read TGTGCCAGCAGGGGGGGGGATCCATATGGCTACACCTTC.

The genes are TRBV6-1 and TRBJ2-1, with 7 bases matching TRBD2. This CDR3 contains 17 residues. The V gene end was trimmed by 0 bases and the J gene end by 2 bases; junction bases not matched to a gene: 7. Germline CDR1 MNHNS, CDR2 SASEGT. The CDR3 here is CASSEARLRGAYNEQFF. CDR3 sequence (DNA): TGTGCCAGCAGTGAAGCGCGGCTTCGGGGGGCCTACAATGAGCAGTTCTTC.

The J gene is TRBJ2-7, the V gene TRBV9; D not certain. The germline V gene encodes CDR1 SGDLS and CDR2 YYNGEE. V lost 4 bases to trimming and J lost 1 base, with 12 bases between them. The CDR3 is 14 residues long. CDR3: CASSQSWGSYEQYF. The CDR3 DNA reads as TGTGCCAGCAGCCAAAGTTGGGGTTCCTACGAGCAGTACTTC.

The chain recombines TRBV28 with TRBJ1-3, with D unresolved. Germline CDR1 MDHEN, CDR2 SYDVKM. V was shortened by 6 bases and J by 0 bases, with 9 bases between the two germline ends. This CDR3 has 14 residues. CDR3 sequence reads: CASRVRSSGNTIYF. CDR3 in DNA: TGTGCCAGCAGGGTCAGGAGCTCTGGAAACACCATATATTTT.

Written as DNA, the CDR3 is TGTGCCAGCAGCCGTGTAAACCAAGAGACCCAGTACTTC. It is translated as CASSRVNQETQYF. V is TRBV28 and J is TRBJ2-5; D is unresolved. CDR3 length equals 13 residues. V lost 6 bases and J lost 0, with 8 bases in between. Germline V lookup: CDR1 MDHEN, CDR2 SYDVKM.

The chain links TRBV7-3 to TRBJ2-3; 7 positions agree with TRBD2. CDR3 size: 14 residues. J was trimmed by 6 bases and V by 5 bases; bases with no gene match: 8. The germline CDR1 and CDR2 sequences are SGHTA and FQGTGA. CDR3 loop: CASSPTRGSDTQYF. The CDR3 DNA is TGTGCCAGCAGCCCAACTCGCGGGAGCGATACGCAGTATTTT.

The genes are TRBV19 and TRBJ1-5; no definite D call. Germline CDR1 reads LNHDA; CDR2 reads SQIVND (reference sequence). The CDR3 is 12 amino acids. V was shortened by 3 bases and J by 13 bases, with 13 bases between the two germline ends. CDR3 loop: CASSIDTQLQHF. The CDR3 region has the DNA TGTGCCAGTAGTATTGATACGCAACTGCAGCATTTT.

The genes are TRBV7-9 and TRBJ2-3; D is possibly TRBD1 (5 bases). The ends were cut back, 4 bases at V and 0 bases at J, with 20 bases in the middle. Germline values: CDR1 SEHNR, CDR2 FQNEAQ (reference sequence). The CDR3 spans 18 residues. CDR3 in amino acids: CASSSRVGVRPSTDTQYF. The CDR3 DNA follows: TGTGCCAGCAGCTCTCGCGTAGGGGTTAGGCCTAGCACAGATACGCAGTATTTT.

V is TRBV6-5 and J is TRBJ1-6; D not certain. The germline V gene encodes CDR1 MNHEY and CDR2 SVGAGI. Trimming took off 0 bases at V and 10 bases at J, with 10 bases between the two ends. The CDR3 covers 14 residues. The DNA of the CDR3 is TGTGCCAGCAGTTACTCGATTCGTCTGTCACCCCTCCACTTT. Protein product: CASSYSIRLSPLHF.

The genes are TRBV20-1 and TRBJ2-3, with D perhaps TRBD1 (6 bases). This CDR3 is 16 amino acids long. Germline values: CDR1 DFQATT, CDR2 SNEGSKA (reference sequence). The V end was cut by 3 bases, the J end by 1 base, with 17 bases between. The CDR3 spells CSASLGGLTRTDTQYF. Here the CDR3 DNA reads TGCAGTGCTAGTTTAGGGGGTCTTACACGCACAGATACGCAGTATTTT.

This chain joins TRBV4-1 and TRBJ2-3; TRBD2 aligns across 8 bases. After removal of 4 bases from V and 0 bases from J, the junction contained 6 bases not matched to a gene. In germline, CDR1 is MGHRA, CDR2 YSYEKL. This CDR3 spans 16 amino acids. The CDR3, as DNA: TGCGCCAGCAGCCCCCATAGCGGGGAAAGCACAGATACGCAGTATTTT. Amino acids: CASSPHSGESTDTQYF.

V is TRBV5-5 and J is TRBJ1-1; D is unclear. The germline gives CDR1 SGHKS, CDR2 YYEKEE (reference sequence). This CDR3 region has 13 residues. Trimming pared 4 bases from V and 3 bases from J, leaving 10 bases between. CDR3 loop: CASSLDLYTEAFF. The CDR3 coding sequence is TGTGCCAGCAGCCTGGACTTATACACTGAAGCTTTCTTT.

The chain employs TRBV6-5 and TRBJ2-3; tentative D call: TRBD2 (6 bases). V lost 7 bases and J 1 base, leaving 12 bases between the germline ends. Germline CDR1 and CDR2: MNHEY and SVGAGI. The CDR3 spans 14 residues. The CDR3 loop is CASNLLAGTDTQYF. CDR3 bases: TGTGCCAGCAATTTACTAGCCGGCACAGATACGCAGTATTTT.

The chain employs TRBV30 and TRBJ1-1; D is undetermined. V dropped 4 bases and J dropped 6 bases, with 18 bases sitting between them. In germline, CDR1 is GTSNPN, CDR2 SVGIG (reference sequence). The CDR3 contains 14 residues. CDR3 amino acids: CAWIRGFKKPEAFF. The CDR3, as DNA: TGTGCCTGGATCCGCGGATTTAAAAAGCCTGAAGCTTTCTTT.

The rearrangement links TRBV7-2 to TRBJ2-5, with 12 nucleotides matching TRBD2. This CDR3 spans 15 amino acids. The ends lost 5 bases at V and 5 bases at J; junction bases unmatched: 6. Germline-derived CDR1 and CDR2 are SGHTA and FQGNSA. The CDR3 protein is CASSVLAGGSETQYF. The CDR3 region has the DNA TGTGCCAGCAGCGTCCTAGCGGGGGGGTCGGAGACCCAGTACTTC.

This clone was seen just once. Written as DNA, the CDR3 is TGTGCCAGCAGCTCTACTGTCCGGGACACTGAAGCTTTCTTT. Residues: CASSSTVRDTEAFF. The J gene is TRBJ1-1, the V gene TRBV7-3, with D uncertain. Germline lookup yields CDR1 SGHTA and CDR2 FQGTGA. The CDR3 spans 14 residues. V lost 4 bases, J lost 3 bases, and 12 bases lay in between.

The gene calls are TRBV7-9 and TRBJ2-2; possible D gene TRBD1, 7 bases. Germline loops: CDR1 SEHNR, CDR2 FQNEAQ (reference sequence). The CDR3 is 15 residues long. V was trimmed by 4 bases and J by 4 bases, leaving 13 bases between them. For the CDR3, the DNA is TGTGCCAGCAGCTCAGGGGGGCCTGCCACCGGGGAGCTGTTTTTT. Protein product: CASSSGGPATGELFF.

This chain joins TRBV19 and TRBJ1-1, with D perhaps matching TRBD1 (5 bases). The CDR3 sequence is 14 residues long. V was pared by 6 bases and J by 3 bases, with 14 bases between. Germline CDR1 and CDR2: LNHDA and SQIVND (reference sequence). CDR3 amino acids: CASRGSRGHTEAFF. In DNA, the CDR3 is TGTGCCAGTAGGGGGAGTAGGGGCCACACTGAAGCTTTCTTT.

This clone has a handful of counts. The genes are TRBV30 and TRBJ2-7; TRBD1 matches at 11 bases. The CDR3 spans 14 residues. V was pared by 5 bases and J by 2 bases, with 5 bases of the junction left unmatched. The germline gives CDR1 GTSNPN, CDR2 SVGIG (reference sequence). CDR3 region: CAWSPDRGPYEQYF. In nucleotides, the CDR3 is TGTGCCTGGTCCCCGGACAGGGGGCCCTACGAGCAGTACTTC.